This T cell receptor (beta chain) was profiled in a study of T-cell memory formation after mild COVID-19. In the study overall: The study found TCR clusters largely donor specific. Study-level points and caveats: Largely, contracting CD4+ clones fell within CM and EM, and contracting CD8+ clones within EMRA. There was a balanced CD4/CD8 profile in clones contracting day 15 to 85, and later expanders leaned CD4+. In pre-infection memory, a portion of responding clones appeared, which suggested that cross-reactive memory joined.

MiXCR, run by TCRdb on the 5' RACE reads, gives a single entry per CDR3 protein. The sample yields about 450,000 distinct CDR3 sequences, 20% to 25% seen once. Worth noting for this clonotype: The antigen is not known.

Trimming took 0 bases from V and 2 from J, leaving 9 bases between them. The CDR3 runs 15 residues. Germline V gives CDR1 ENHRY, CDR2 SYGVKD. The chain has TRBV10-3 and TRBJ2-3; D is tentatively TRBD1 or TRBD2 (5 bases each). This TCR was sampled from an adult woman who had mild COVID-19 (a few samples of this study predate the infection). Cell type and time point are not known. Sequenced material: PBMCs or a T cell subset sorted from them (not recorded which). CDR3 sequence (DNA): TGTGCCATCAGTGAGTCGGGGGTGGTCACAGATACGCAGTATTTT. Protein sequence: CAISESGVVTDTQYF.